This T cell receptor (beta chain) was sequenced during a study of shared T cell receptors in the human thymus. V gave up 5 bases and J gave up 0 bases; unmatched junction bases: 4. Germline CDR1 reads MNHNS; CDR2 reads SASEGT. The CDR3 length is 14 residues. Measured with immunoSEQ multiplex PCR; TCRdb has only the in-frame clones, and not every one. The repertoire holds about 380,000 clones, with 95% as singletons. This receptor was identified in a human donor. Sequenced: thymocytes. The V call is TRBV6-1, the J call TRBJ2-7; TRBD1 matches 7 bases. The CDR3 reads CASSPRDSSYEQYF. The CDR3 region has the DNA TGTGCCAGCAGTCCCCGGGACAGCTCCTACGAGCAGTACTTC.